The 3 T cell receptor beta chains listed next were all sequenced from one sample in a study of identical twins. One entry per CDR3 protein results from TCRdb running MiXCR on the 5' RACE reads. The sample shows a few hundred thousand distinct CDR3 sequences, approximately 10% of them seen only once. The same data also contributed to another study, on yellow fever vaccine responses in identical twins.

The source material was PBMCs. These receptors originate from a woman younger than 30 in good health.

This rearrangement joins TRBV11-2 to TRBJ2-7; 12 bases align to TRBD2. The CDR3 loop spans 16 amino acids. Per germline, CDR1 SGHAT and CDR2 FQNNGV. V trimming: 4 bases; J trimming: 10 bases; junction bases outside the gene matches: 14. The CDR3 sequence is CASSSTPTSGGPNQYF. DNA of the CDR3: TGTGCCAGCAGCTCAACCCCGACTAGCGGGGGACCAAACCAGTACTTC.

This clonotype occurred many times. This chain joins TRBV4-1 and TRBJ2-7; possible D gene TRBD1, 5 bases. The CDR3 totals 16 residues. Trimming took 4 bases from V and 2 from J, leaving 18 bases between them. Germline-derived CDR1 and CDR2 are MGHRA and YSYEKL. The CDR3 nucleotides are TGCGCCAGCAGCCCAGCCGACAGCAGAATAACCTACGAGCAGTACTTC. As protein: CASSPADSRITYEQYF.

The chain has TRBV29-1 and TRBJ2-7; 9 bases are shared with TRBD1. Trimming took 3 bases from V and 4 from J; bases not matched to a gene: 4. CDR1 and CDR2 from the germline V gene are SQVTM and ANQGSEA. This CDR3 has 13 amino acids. The CDR3 nucleotides read TGCAGCGTTGAGCAGGGACAGGGTTACGAGCAGTACTTC. Translated: CSVEQGQGYEQYF.